This T cell receptor beta chain derives from a study of T cells in Graves' hyperthyroidism and ophthalmopathy. Study conclusions and caveats: Blood also contained most expanded thyroid clonotypes above 0.001. Ophthalmopathy prediction by the model preceded onset by a median roughly 6 months.

This clonotype has more than one count but fewer than ten. Antigen unknown. Patients were excluded because of uncontrolled infection, other autoimmune disease, pregnancy or lactation. V trimming: 7 bases; J trimming: 0 bases; junction bases outside the gene matches: 7. The CDR3 loop spans 14 amino acids. Per germline, CDR1 DFQATT and CDR2 SNEGSKA (reference sequence). Authors of the study amplified TCR beta CDR3 regions from RNA transcripts. An initial round of RT-PCR targeting the TCR CDR3 relied on the HTBI primer set. Using its own MiXCR run on the multiplex PCR reads, TCRdb lists one record per CDR3 protein. This table holds some 490,000 distinct CDR3 sequences, roughly 22% found once.

The receptor comes from an older woman with Graves' ophthalmopathy. The sequencing sample was made of blood. This chain joins TRBV20-1 and TRBJ2-5; 8 bases map to TRBD1. CDR3 bases: TGCAGTGTCTCGGGACAGGAGTACCAAGAGACCCAGTACTTC. It yields the protein CSVSGQEYQETQYF.